These 16 T cell receptor beta chains were all obtained from the same sample, sequenced in a study of shared clonotypes between healthy human individuals. This table comes from immunoSEQ multiplex PCR, and its TCRdb copy is limited to in-frame clones, with some not included. This table holds 1.5 million to 2.5 million clones, about 94% found once. Selected positively for CCR7 and CD45RO-negative, naive CD8 cells excluded terminally differentiated effector memory CD45RA+ cells. Sequencing was performed on naive CD8+ T cells sorted from blood. The receptors originated from a man aged 18-30 years in good health.

This chain uses TRBV19 with TRBJ2-1, with 7 nucleotides matching TRBD2. The CDR3 covers 14 residues. Germline V CDR1 and CDR2: LNHDA, SQIVND (reference sequence). The trim removed 9 bases at V and 7 bases at J, leaving 12 bases unmatched. The DNA of the CDR3 is TGTGCCAGCTGGGAGGGAAGGGGCCTGAATGAGCAGTTCTTC. It is translated as CASWEGRGLNEQFF.

This chain uses TRBV9 with TRBJ2-3; the match to TRBD2 covers 9 bases. Germline V gives CDR1 SGDLS, CDR2 YYNGEE. This CDR3 is built from 16 residues. V shed 4 bases and J 5 bases; nucleotides not matched to a gene: 11. In nucleotides, the CDR3 is TGTGCCAGCAGCCCCCGAAAGGGACTAGCAGTAGATACGCAGTATTTT. Translated: CASSPRKGLAVDTQYF.

This chain connects TRBV6-6 to TRBJ2-2; D might be TRBD1 (5 bases). V lost 0 bases and J 6 bases, leaving 11 bases between the germline ends. Germline CDR1 is MNHNY and CDR2 is SVGAGI (reference sequence). CDR3 length: 15 residues. CDR3 residues: CASSYSIGAAGELFF. Written as DNA, the CDR3 is TGTGCCAGCAGTTACTCCATTGGGGCGGCCGGGGAGCTGTTTTTT.

In its sample, this clone was seen once. The genes are TRBV4-3 and TRBJ1-2; D is ambiguous. The CDR3 totals 15 residues. The V gene lost 2 bases and the J gene lost 4 bases, with 14 bases spanning the gap. Germline values: CDR1 LGHNA, CDR2 YSLEER. Here the CDR3 reads CASSQNEGSRYGYTF. The DNA of the CDR3 is TGCGCCAGCAGCCAAAACGAAGGCAGCCGCTATGGCTACACCTTC.

In its sample, this clone was seen once. The rearrangement links TRBV12-2 to TRBJ2-5; TRBD2, as called in the table, went unchecked against the DNA. TRBV12-2 is termed a pseudogene. The CDR3 is 17 amino acids. The CDR3 spells CASRLVRSGGAVETQYF. The CDR3 DNA follows: TGTGCAAGTCGCTTAGTTCGAAGCGGGGGGGCCGTGGAGACCCAGTACTTC.

This clone was seen a single time. V and J are TRBV7-8 and TRBJ2-1; 9 nucleotides match TRBD2. Germline V gene data show CDR1 as SGHVS and CDR2 as FQNEAQ. The ends lost 5 bases at V and 1 base at J; junction bases unmatched: 9. The CDR3 has 17 amino acids. The chain's CDR3 is CASSPSGGPFSYNEQFF. CDR3 coding DNA: TGTGCCAGCAGCCCCAGCGGGGGGCCTTTTTCCTACAATGAGCAGTTCTTC.

V gene TRBV18 combines with J gene TRBJ1-5; no clear D. CDR3 length: 14 residues. Trimming removed 2 bases from V and 4 bases from J, with 9 bases in between. Germline assignment: CDR1 KGHSH and CDR2 LQKENI. CDR3 coding DNA: TGTGCCAGCTCACCATCTATAGGTAATCAGCCCCAGCATTTT. This encodes CASSPSIGNQPQHF.

The chain combines TRBV27 with TRBJ1-2; 8 bases are shared with TRBD1. The germline V gene encodes CDR1 MNHEY and CDR2 SMNVEV (reference sequence). The CDR3 is made up of 14 amino acids. The V and J ends lost 3 bases and 8 bases, in that order; junction bases with no gene match: 8. The CDR3, as DNA: TGTGCCAGCAGTTTGACAGGGGCCCTTGCGGGCTACACCTTC. Amino acids: CASSLTGALAGYTF.

V is TRBV9 and J is TRBJ2-5, with D possibly TRBD2 on 5 matching bases. CDR3 length: 16 residues. CDR1 and CDR2 (germline): SGDLS, YYNGEE. V dropped 0 bases and J dropped 5 bases, with 17 bases sitting between them. The CDR3 coding sequence is TGTGCCAGCAGCGTAGAAGTCCGGGGATCCGCCGAGACCCAGTACTTC. Translation gives CASSVEVRGSAETQYF. The full variable domain, with the rest looked up from reference TRBV9 and TRBJ2-5, is DSGVTQTPKHLITATGQRVTLRCSPRSGDLSVYWYQQSLDQGLQFLIQYYNGEERAKGNILERFSAQQFPDLHSELNLSSLELGDSALYFCASSVEVRGSAETQYFGPGTRLLVL.

The CDR3, as DNA: TGTGCCAGCAGCTTAGTGGGCGAGCGGGAGCAGTACTTC. Protein: CASSLVGEREQYF. The chain combines TRBV13 with TRBJ2-7; possibly TRBD2 for D (5 bases). Trimming cost V 1 base and J 7 bases, with 11 bases left between them. Germline V CDR1 and CDR2: PRHDT, FYEKMQ (reference sequence). The CDR3 sequence is 13 residues long.

The chain joins TRBV5-4 to TRBJ2-3; TRBD1 aligns across 7 bases. V trimming: 4 bases; J trimming: 2 bases; junction bases outside the gene matches: 13. The CDR3 has 17 residues. CDR1 SGHNT and CDR2 YYREEE come from the germline V gene (reference sequence). The CDR3 sequence: CASSPPPQGINTDTQYF. As DNA, the CDR3 is TGTGCCAGCAGCCCCCCCCCACAGGGGATTAACACAGATACGCAGTATTTT.

This clone was detected once. V is TRBV7-9 and J is TRBJ2-1, with 10 bases matching TRBD2. This CDR3 comprises 15 residues. V lost 5 bases to trimming and J lost 4 bases; unmatched junction nucleotides: 5. Germline CDR1 reads SEHNR; CDR2 reads FQNEAQ (reference sequence). The CDR3 region is CASSGSGRAYNEQFF. For the CDR3, the DNA is TGTGCCAGCAGCGGAAGCGGGAGGGCTTACAATGAGCAGTTCTTC. Full variable domain (outside the CDR3, taken from reference TRBV7-9 and TRBJ2-1): DTGVSQNPRHKITKRGQNVTFRCDPISEHNRLYWYRQTLGQGPEFLTYFQNEAQLEKSRLLSDRFSAERPKGSFSTLEIQRTEQGDSAMYLCASSGSGRAYNEQFFGPGTRLTVL.

The chain uses TRBV6-5 and TRBJ1-1; 8 nucleotides align to TRBD1. The germline V gene encodes CDR1 MNHEY and CDR2 SVGAGI. The J segment lost 5 bases and the V segment lost 0 bases, leaving 8 bases of the junction unmatched. The CDR3 is 16 amino acids. For the CDR3, the DNA is TGTGCCAGCAGTTACTCGACAGGGGAGTTTGGGACTGAAGCTTTCTTT. Translation: CASSYSTGEFGTEAFF.

V gene TRBV6-5 combines with J gene TRBJ2-1, with 8 bases aligning to TRBD2. Germline lookup yields CDR1 MNHEY and CDR2 SVGAGI. CDR3 length: 13 amino acids. The V segment lost 2 bases and the J segment 14 bases; nucleotides outside the gene matches: 8. CDR3: CASSYGGGTEEFF. CDR3 bases: TGTGCCAGCAGTTACGGCGGGGGGACCGAGGAGTTCTTC.

This clone has a single count. The chain has TRBV7-9 and TRBJ2-7, with TRBD1 identical over 9 bases. The J segment lost 6 bases and the V segment lost 5 bases, leaving 5 bases of the junction unmatched. The germline V gene encodes CDR1 SEHNR and CDR2 FQNEAQ (reference sequence). CDR3 length: 13 residues. This CDR3 is CASSPNRGREQYF. CDR3 DNA: TGTGCCAGCAGCCCCAACAGGGGGCGCGAGCAGTACTTC.

This sequence joins TRBV4-1 and TRBJ2-7; D gene uncertain. CDR1 and CDR2 (germline): MGHRA, YSYEKL. V was cut by 0 bases and J by 2 bases, with 5 bases left in between. CDR3 length: 13 residues. CDR3 nucleotides: TGCGCCAGCAGCCAAGAACCCCCCTACGAGCAGTACTTC. Protein: CASSQEPPYEQYF.